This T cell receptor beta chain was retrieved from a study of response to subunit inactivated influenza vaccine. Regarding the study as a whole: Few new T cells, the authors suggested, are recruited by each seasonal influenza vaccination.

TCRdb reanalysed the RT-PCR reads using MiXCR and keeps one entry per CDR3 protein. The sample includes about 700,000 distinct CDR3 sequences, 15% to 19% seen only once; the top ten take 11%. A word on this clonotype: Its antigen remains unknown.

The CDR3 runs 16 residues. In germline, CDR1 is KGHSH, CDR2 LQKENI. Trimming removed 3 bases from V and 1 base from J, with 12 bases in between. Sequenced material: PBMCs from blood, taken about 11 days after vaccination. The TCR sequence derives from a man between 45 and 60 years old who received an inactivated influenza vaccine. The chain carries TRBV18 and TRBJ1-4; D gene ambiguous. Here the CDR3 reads CASSPDGRKTNEKLFF. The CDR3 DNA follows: TGTGCCAGCTCACCGGACGGACGGAAAACTAATGAAAAACTGTTTTTT. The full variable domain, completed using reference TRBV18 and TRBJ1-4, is NAGVMQNPRHLVRRRGQEARLRCSPMKGHSHVYWYRQLPEEGLKFMVYLQKENIIDESGMPKERFSAEFPKEGPSILRIQQVVRGDSAAYFCASSPDGRKTNEKLFFGSGTQLSVL.